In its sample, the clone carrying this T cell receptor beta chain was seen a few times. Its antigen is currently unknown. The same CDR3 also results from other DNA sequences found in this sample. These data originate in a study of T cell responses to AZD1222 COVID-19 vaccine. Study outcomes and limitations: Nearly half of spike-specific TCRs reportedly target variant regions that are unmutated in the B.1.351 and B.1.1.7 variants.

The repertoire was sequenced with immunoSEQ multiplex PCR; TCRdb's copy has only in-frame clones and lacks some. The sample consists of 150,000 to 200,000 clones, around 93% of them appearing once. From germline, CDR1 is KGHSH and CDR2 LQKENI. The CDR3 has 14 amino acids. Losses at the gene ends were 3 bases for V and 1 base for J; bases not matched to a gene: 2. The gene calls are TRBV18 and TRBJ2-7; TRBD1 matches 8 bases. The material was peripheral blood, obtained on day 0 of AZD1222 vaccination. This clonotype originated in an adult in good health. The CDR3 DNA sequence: TGTGCCAGCTCACCGGGGACAGGATCCTACGAGCAGTACTTC. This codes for CASSPGTGSYEQYF.